The rows below give T cell receptor beta chains drawn from one sample of a study of CD8 T cells in Susac syndrome. TCRdb itself ran the immunoSEQ multiplex PCR reads through MiXCR, one entry per CDR3 protein. This table has around 130,000 distinct CDR3 sequences, 94% appearing once. Specimen: CD4+ T cells from PBMCs. The receptors here all came from a human donor in good health. Each CDR3 is given without its conserved first and last residue. The order of the fields is V gene, J gene, CDR3 protein.

TRBV18	TRBJ2-7	ASSPLGQGANEQY
TRBV3-1	TRBJ2-2	ASSQIFGGDGELF
TRBV20-1	TRBJ2-5	SALTSGGETQY
TRBV7-2	TRBJ2-2	ASSSPLVTGELF
TRBV7-2	TRBJ2-7	ASSYQGSFGNEQY
TRBV5-1	TRBJ1-1	ASSPGQVEQEAF
TRBV30	TRBJ2-1	AWSVTLGGATYNEQF
TRBV5-1	TRBJ2-7	ASSPIGEDYEQY
TRBV19	TRBJ1-5	ASSTTWAPSNQPQH
TRBV9	TRBJ1-1	ASSVNPNTEAF
TRBV7-6	TRBJ2-3	ASSLGEGTQY
TRBV6-5	TRBJ1-1	ASRFQGRTEAF
TRBV30	TRBJ1-4	ACAPRGVDNEKLF
TRBV5-1	TRBJ2-5	ASSWKGQWETQY
TRBV28	TRBJ1-5	ASSRDSNQPSH
TRBV19	TRBJ2-6	ASRTMSVSGANVLT
TRBV3-1	TRBJ2-3	ASSQGGLQVTDTQY
TRBV2	TRBJ2-3	ASSEGGDAQY
TRBV6-2/TRBV6-3	TRBJ1-2	ARMMDRGHSNGYT
TRBV10-3	TRBJ2-2	AISERLVLAGGGGGELF
TRBV7-2	TRBJ1-3	ASSSTGEGNTIY
TRBV20-1	TRBJ2-4	SARPDRGNLNIQY
TRBV2	TRBJ2-1	ASSRDAPSYNEQF
TRBV5-1	TRBJ2-1	ASSGFVNEQF
TRBV4-3	TRBJ2-7	ASSQDLSKGQSYEQY
TRBV19	TRBJ2-3	ASSIVLRPQDTQY
TRBV5-1	TRBJ2-5	ASRGDPGPQETQY
TRBV10-3	TRBJ2-7	AIRSGTGDPYEQY
TRBV12-3/TRBV12-4	TRBJ2-1	ASSPGSWFSSSYNEQF
TRBV6-5	TRBJ2-2	ASSFGTPTGELF
TRBV20-1	TRBJ2-1	SARVGTGGNEQF
TRBV24-1	TRBJ2-7	ATSDGTDEQY
TRBV5-1	TRBJ1-1	ASSLGPRNTEAF
TRBV10-3	TRBJ2-3	ATLLPSTDTQY
TRBV12-3/TRBV12-4	TRBJ1-1	ASSLGEWNTEAF
TRBV11-2	TRBJ2-7	ASSLADYREQY
TRBV12-3/TRBV12-4	TRBJ2-1	ASHWGNEQF
TRBV5-1	TRBJ1-2	ASRLDRNYGYT
TRBV12-3/TRBV12-4	TRBJ2-7	ASTTGTQLGEQY
TRBV7-3	TRBJ2-2	ASSLLPGSATGELF
TRBV19	TRBJ2-7	ASSIRQGYEQY
TRBV19	TRBJ2-2	ASRTTEGGELF
TRBV6-5	TRBJ2-1	ASSPTGGPYNEQF
TRBV5-1	TRBJ1-1	ASSLEGLQNTEAF